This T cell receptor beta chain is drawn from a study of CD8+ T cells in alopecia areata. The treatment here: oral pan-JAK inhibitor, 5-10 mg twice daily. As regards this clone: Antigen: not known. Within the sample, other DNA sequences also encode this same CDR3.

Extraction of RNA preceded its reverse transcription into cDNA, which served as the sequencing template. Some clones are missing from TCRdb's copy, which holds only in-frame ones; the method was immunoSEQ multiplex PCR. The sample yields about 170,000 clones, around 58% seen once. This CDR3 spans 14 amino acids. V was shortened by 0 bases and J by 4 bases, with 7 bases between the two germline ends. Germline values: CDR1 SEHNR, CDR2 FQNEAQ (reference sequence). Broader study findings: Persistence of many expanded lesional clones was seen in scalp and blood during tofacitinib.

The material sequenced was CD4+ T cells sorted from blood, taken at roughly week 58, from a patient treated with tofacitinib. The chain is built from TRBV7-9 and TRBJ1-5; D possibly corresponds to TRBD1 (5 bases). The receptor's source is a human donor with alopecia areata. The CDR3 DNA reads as TGTGCCAGCAGCTTAGCCGGGGCTAATCAGCCCCAGCATTTT. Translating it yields CASSLAGANQPQHF.